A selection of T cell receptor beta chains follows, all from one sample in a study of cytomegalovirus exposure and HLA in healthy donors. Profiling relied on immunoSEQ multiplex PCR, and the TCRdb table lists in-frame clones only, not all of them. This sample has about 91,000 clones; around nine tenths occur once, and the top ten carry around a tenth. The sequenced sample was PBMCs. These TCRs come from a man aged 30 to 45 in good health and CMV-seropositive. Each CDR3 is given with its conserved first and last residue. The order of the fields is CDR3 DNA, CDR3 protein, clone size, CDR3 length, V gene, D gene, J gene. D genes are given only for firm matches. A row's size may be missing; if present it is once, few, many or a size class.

TGTGCCAGCACCCAGACAGGTCATACAACTAATGAAAAACTGTTTTTT CASTQTGHTTNEKLFF . 16 TRBV9 . TRBJ1-4
TGTGCCAGCAGCCAAAACGAACCGAGCGGGGAGCTGTTTTTT CASSQNEPSGELFF . 14 TRBV4-2 . TRBJ2-2
TGTGCCAGCAGTCCTAAGACAGATCCTAGGAATCAAGAGACCCAGTACTTC CASSPKTDPRNQETQYF once 17 TRBV27 . TRBJ2-5
TGTGCCAGCAGCGAACGGGATCGTCGTCAGCCCCAGCATTTT CASSERDRRQPQHF few 14 TRBV5-5 . TRBJ1-5
TGTGCCAGCAGTTTACTAGCGGGAGAGGCTAATGAGCAGTTCTTC CASSLLAGEANEQFF . 15 TRBV28 TRBD2 TRBJ2-1
TGTGCCTGGACCGGGACAGGCCAGCAGTTCTTC CAWTGTGQQFF few 11 TRBV30 TRBD1 TRBJ2-1
TGTGCCAGCTCGCCGGGACTAGCGGGAGTGGGGCAGTTCTTC CASSPGLAGVGQFF . 14 TRBV18 TRBD2 TRBJ2-1
TGTGCCTGGAGTTCTACAGGGTTCACTGAAGCTTTCTTT CAWSSTGFTEAFF . 13 TRBV30 . TRBJ1-1
TGCGCCAGCAGCCAAGTCGGGAGCACAGATACGCAGTATTTT CASSQVGSTDTQYF . 14 TRBV4-1 . TRBJ2-3
TGTGCCAGCAGCTCCGGGAGAATCGGTGAGCAGTTCTTC CASSSGRIGEQFF few 13 TRBV7-6 . TRBJ2-1
TGTGCCAGCAGCGTAGGGACTAGCGGGATCGCAGATACGCAGTATTTT CASSVGTSGIADTQYF . 16 TRBV9 TRBD2 TRBJ2-3
TGCGCCAGTCGGCTAACAGGGCAGCCGAACACTGAAGCTTTCTTT CASRLTGQPNTEAFF . 15 TRBV10-2 . TRBJ1-1
TGTGCCATCAGTGAGTCGAGTAGAGCTGGAAACACCATATATTTT CAISESSRAGNTIYF . 15 TRBV10-3 . TRBJ1-3
TGTGCCAGCAGTCGAAGCAGGGTAAAGAACACTGAAGCTTTCTTT CASSRSRVKNTEAFF . 15 TRBV7-8 . TRBJ1-1
TGTGCCAGCAGCGTAGGGGGGCTAGGGGCAGATACGCAGTATTTT CASSVGGLGADTQYF . 15 TRBV9 . TRBJ2-3
TGTGCCAGCAGTTTCGCCGGACAGGGCTCAGATACGCAGTATTTT CASSFAGQGSDTQYF . 15 TRBV28 TRBD1 TRBJ2-3
TGCGCCAGCAGTCTGTTTACAGGGGGCTCACACCCCTCGAACTATGGCTACACCTTC CASSLFTGGSHPSNYGYTF once 19 TRBV5-1 TRBD1 TRBJ1-2
TGTGCCAGCAGCTTAGGGGACTCCTACCAAGAGACCCAGTACTTC CASSLGDSYQETQYF . 15 TRBV11-3 . TRBJ2-5
TGCGCCAGCAGGGGCCCTCTTAAAAGGACCTACAATGAGCAGTTCTTC CASRGPLKRTYNEQFF . 16 TRBV10-2 . TRBJ2-1
TGCGCCAGCAGCCAAGATGGGGGCAACATGAACACTGAAGCTTTCTTT CASSQDGGNMNTEAFF few 16 TRBV4-1 . TRBJ1-1
TGTGCCAGCAGCGCACAGGTGGGGGGCTACACCTTC CASSAQVGGYTF . 12 TRBV14 . TRBJ1-2
TGTGCTAGCAGCTATCAAAACTGGGGGACAGGGTACCACGAGCAGTACTTC CASSYQNWGTGYHEQYF . 17 TRBV7-7 TRBD1 TRBJ2-7
TGTGCCAGCAGTTTAATGGGCCCCCCGACTGGGGCCAACGTCCTGACTTTC CASSLMGPPTGANVLTF . 17 TRBV28 . TRBJ2-6
TGTGCCAGCAGTGTCTATATGGGGGCAGTAGGAGGATCAGATACGCAGTATTTT CASSVYMGAVGGSDTQYF . 18 TRBV6-1 . TRBJ2-3
TGTGCCAGCAGTTCACGGAGCTACTACGAGCAGTACTTC CASSSRSYYEQYF . 13 TRBV28 . TRBJ2-7
TGCGCCAGCAGCCAATCTCCATCCCTCGACAGTGAAGCTTTCTTT CASSQSPSLDSEAFF . 15 TRBV4-1 . TRBJ1-1
TGTGCCAGCAGTTCCTCTAATGAAAAACTGTTTTTT CASSSSNEKLFF . 12 TRBV6-5 . TRBJ1-4
TGCGCCAGCAGCTTGGACCCCGACAGGGCCTACGAGCAGTACTTC CASSLDPDRAYEQYF . 15 TRBV5-1 TRBD1 TRBJ2-7
TGTGCCAGCAGCCAAGATTACGGGACTGGCCTCGAGCAGTACTTC CASSQDYGTGLEQYF . 15 TRBV14 . TRBJ2-7
TGTGCCTGGAGTGTACCTAGCCTTGAAGCTTTCTTT CAWSVPSLEAFF . 12 TRBV30 . TRBJ1-1
TGTGCCAGCAGCCAGACAGGGGAATCAGATACGCAGTATTTT CASSQTGESDTQYF . 14 TRBV7-6 TRBD1 TRBJ2-3
TGTGCCAGCAGTTTTTTAGCGGGAAATCAACTCCAAGAGACCCAGTACTTC CASSFLAGNQLQETQYF . 17 TRBV28 TRBD2 TRBJ2-5
TGTGCCAGCAGTTCAGGTAGTTTAAACTACGAGCAGTACTTC CASSSGSLNYEQYF . 14 TRBV28 . TRBJ2-7
TGTGCCAGCAGCTTAGTTGGGAGGGACACTGAAGCTTTCTTT CASSLVGRDTEAFF . 14 TRBV11-2 . TRBJ1-1
TGTGCCAGCAGTGTGACAGGGCGTAATGAAAAACTGTTTTTT CASSVTGRNEKLFF . 14 TRBV25-1 TRBD1 TRBJ1-4
TGTGCCAGCAGCTTGGACAGGTCCTACGAGCAGTACTTC CASSLDRSYEQYF . 13 TRBV5-4 . TRBJ2-7
TGTGCCAGTAGTATAGTACAGGGGGCGGAATGGTACAATGAGCAGTTCTTC CASSIVQGAEWYNEQFF . 17 TRBV19 TRBD1 TRBJ2-1
TGCGCCAGCAGCTTGGGGAGCCTAGCGGGATTTTCCTACGAGCAGTACTTC CASSLGSLAGFSYEQYF . 17 TRBV5-1 TRBD2 TRBJ2-7
TGCGCCAGCAGCCCATACGGACAGGGGAACTATGGCTACACCTTC CASSPYGQGNYGYTF . 15 TRBV5-1 TRBD1 TRBJ1-2
TGCGCCAGCAGCTTGAACGGAATTACTAGCGCCCCCTACGAGCAGTACTTC CASSLNGITSAPYEQYF . 17 TRBV5-1 TRBD2 TRBJ2-7
TGTGCCAGCAGTTTGGGTGCGGGTAGCGCCGAGCAGTACTTC CASSLGAGSAEQYF . 14 TRBV27 . TRBJ2-7
TGTGCCAGCAGCAAAGGCGGGGAGCCCGAACAAAATAGCAATCAGCCCCAGCATTTT CASSKGGEPEQNSNQPQHF . 19 TRBV21-1 . TRBJ1-5
TGCAGCGTTGAAGACCGGGACAGGGTCGGCTATGGCTACACCTTC CSVEDRDRVGYGYTF . 15 TRBV29-1 TRBD1 TRBJ1-2
TGTGCCAGCAGCTTGCTAGCGGGGTCAGCCTACGAGCAGTACTTC CASSLLAGSAYEQYF . 15 TRBV7-2 TRBD2 TRBJ2-7
TGTGCCAGCACCTTAAGCTCCTACGAGCAGTACTTC CASTLSSYEQYF once 12 TRBV2 . TRBJ2-7
TGTGCCAGCAGCCTAAACAGGGTGCAAGAGACCCAGTACTTC CASSLNRVQETQYF . 14 TRBV5-4 . TRBJ2-5
TGTGCCAGCGAAGACAGGGGAAATGGGATGTGGGACTTC CASEDRGNGMWDF . 13 TRBV19 TRBD1 TRBJ2-5
TGTGCCAGCAGCCTAGGAGGATCGAGGGTCTTCACAGATACGCAGTATTTT CASSLGGSRVFTDTQYF . 17 TRBV27 . TRBJ2-3
TGTGCCAGTACCCTCCGGGGAGGCGGGGACACTGAAGCTTTCTTT CASTLRGGGDTEAFF few 15 TRBV19 . TRBJ1-1